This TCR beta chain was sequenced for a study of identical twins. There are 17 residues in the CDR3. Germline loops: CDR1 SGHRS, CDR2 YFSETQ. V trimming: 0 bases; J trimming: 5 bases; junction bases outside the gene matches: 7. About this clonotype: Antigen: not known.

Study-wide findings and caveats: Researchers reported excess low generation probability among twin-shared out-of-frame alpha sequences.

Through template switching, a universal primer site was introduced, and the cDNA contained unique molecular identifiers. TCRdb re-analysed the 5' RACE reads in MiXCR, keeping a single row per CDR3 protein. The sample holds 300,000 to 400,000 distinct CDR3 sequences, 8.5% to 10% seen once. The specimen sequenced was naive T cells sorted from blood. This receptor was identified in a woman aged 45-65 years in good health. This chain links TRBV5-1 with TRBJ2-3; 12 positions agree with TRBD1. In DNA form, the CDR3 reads TGCGCCAGCAGCTTGGAAGCGGGGACAGGGGGCGGAGATACGCAGTATTTT. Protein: CASSLEAGTGGGDTQYF.